This T cell receptor beta chain comes out of a study of T cell responses to AZD1222 COVID-19 vaccine. The V end was cut by 2 bases, the J end by 6 bases, with 15 bases between. This CDR3 has 14 amino acids. Looked up from germline, CDR1 is SGHRS and CDR2 is YFSETQ. In regard to this clone: What it recognizes is unknown.

General study results and limits: All repertoire sampling was performed exclusively after the peak T cell response. The donors showed a predominance of white British ancestry and of females, with possible underestimation of clonal diversity. Just a handful of AZD1222 recipients tested seropositive at baseline.

Generated by immunoSEQ multiplex PCR, the TCRdb table keeps only in-frame clones and is missing some. In the table there are over 150,000 clones, about 86% of which are singletons. The sample here was peripheral blood, taken on day 0 of MenACWY control vaccination. This rearrangement joins TRBV5-1 to TRBJ2-7; a possible D gene is TRBD1 (6 bases). This clonotype was sampled from an adult in good health. Written as DNA, the CDR3 is TGCGCCAGCAGCTTTTCAGGGGCGCGACCCGAGCAGTACTTC. Protein: CASSFSGARPEQYF.